The 25 T cell receptor beta chains listed next were all sequenced from one sample in a study of T cell changes during pregnancy in multiple sclerosis. The assay was immunoSEQ multiplex PCR, and TCRdb's table has in-frame clones only and misses some. The repertoire holds approximately 22,000 clones, with just under 85% as singletons. Sequencing was performed on CD8+ T cells from peripheral blood mononuclear cells, taken in the first trimester of pregnancy. Receptor source: a female donor in good health, enrolled as a control in a pregnancy study.

This clone was seen a few times. The V gene is TRBV6-4, the J gene TRBJ2-6; D remains ambiguous. The germline CDR1 and CDR2 sequences are MRHNA and SNTAGT. V was cut by 3 bases and J by 1 base, with 4 bases left in between. CDR3 length: 14 residues. The CDR3 is CASSERSGANVLTF. Here the CDR3 DNA reads TGTGCCAGCAGTGAGCGTTCTGGGGCCAACGTCCTGACTTTC.

The chain is built from TRBV15 and TRBJ1-4; D perhaps matches TRBD1 (5 bases). V dropped 1 base and J dropped 6 bases, with 15 bases sitting between them. Germline CDR1 is LNHNV and CDR2 is YYDKDF (reference sequence). The CDR3 is 16 amino acids. The CDR3 nucleotides are TGTGCCACCAGCAGAGCGATTGGGAAAGGGGATGAAAAACTGTTTTTT. It is translated as CATSRAIGKGDEKLFF.

The chain recombines TRBV6-5 with TRBJ2-2; the match to TRBD2 covers 11 bases. The CDR3 contains 16 residues. J gave up 4 bases and V 4 bases, and 5 bases lay outside the gene matches. Germline loops: CDR1 MNHEY, CDR2 SVGAGI. CDR3 bases: TGTGCCAGCAGTTTTAGCGGGGGGGCGGGCACCGGGGAGCTGTTTTTT. Its translation: CASSFSGGAGTGELFF.

The CDR3 reads CASSFGPAGGNQETQYF. For the CDR3, the DNA is TGTGCCAGCAGCTTCGGGCCAGCGGGGGGGAACCAAGAGACCCAGTACTTC. The chain couples TRBV7-8 to TRBJ2-5; TRBD2 agrees at 10 bases. Losses at the gene ends were 3 bases for V and 0 bases for J; bases not matched to a gene: 7. Germline V gene data show CDR1 as SGHVS and CDR2 as FQNEAQ. This CDR3 has 17 amino acids.

This chain uses TRBV4-3 with TRBJ2-5, with D uncertain. Germline V CDR1 and CDR2: LGHNA, YSLEER. The CDR3 covers 14 residues. V was clipped by 0 bases and J by 3 bases, with 8 bases between them. CDR3 bases: TGCGCCAGCAGCCAAGACGGCCGGGAAGAGACCCAGTACTTC. This codes for CASSQDGREETQYF.

The chain is built from TRBV6-1 and TRBJ2-1; TRBD1 aligns across 9 bases. This CDR3 spans 15 amino acids. Losses at the gene ends were 1 base for V and 4 bases for J; bases not matched to a gene: 2. In germline, CDR1 is MNHNS, CDR2 SASEGT. The CDR3 nucleotides are TGTGCCAGCAGTGAAGAGACAGGGGGTTACAATGAGCAGTTCTTC. It specifies CASSEETGGYNEQFF.

The chain has TRBV6-4 and TRBJ2-1, with 8 positions matching TRBD2. This CDR3 comprises 15 residues. Germline CDR1 and CDR2: MRHNA and SNTAGT. J lost 8 bases, V lost 4 bases, and 10 bases had no gene match. CDR3 DNA sequence: TGTGCCAGCAGTGTAAGGACTAGCAACGTGGATGAGCAGTTCTTC. Translated: CASSVRTSNVDEQFF.

V gene TRBV7-2 combines with J gene TRBJ2-1, with 7 nucleotides matching TRBD2. V dropped 0 bases and J dropped 7; count of bases not matched to a gene: 9. The CDR3 has 16 amino acids. The V gene's germline CDR1 is SGHTA and CDR2 FQGNSA. The CDR3 DNA follows: TGTGCCAGCAGCTTAGCGCGTAGGACTAGGGAGAATGAGCAGTTCTTC. Translating it yields CASSLARRTRENEQFF.

This clone was detected only a few times. The genes are TRBV6-6 and TRBJ1-1; D might be TRBD1 (5 bases). The V end lost 2 bases, the J end lost 7 bases, and 14 bases lay between the germline ends. The germline CDR1 and CDR2 sequences are MNHNY and SVGAGI (reference sequence). The CDR3 covers 14 residues. The CDR3 sequence is CASSYRAGNYEAFF. CDR3 nucleotide sequence: TGTGCCAGCAGTTACCGGGCAGGGAATTATGAAGCTTTCTTT.

This clone was seen more than once but under ten times. The chain uses TRBV7-2 and TRBJ1-6, with TRBD1 matching over 8 bases. The length of the CDR3 is 17 residues. After removal of 1 base from V and 6 bases from J, the junction contained 8 bases not matched to a gene. Germline values: CDR1 SGHTA, CDR2 FQGNSA. In DNA, the CDR3 is TGTGCCAGCAGCTTAGTATCGGGACAGGCCCTTAATTCACCCCTCCACTTT. Protein sequence: CASSLVSGQALNSPLHF.

In its sample, this clone is medium-sized (0.01 to 0.1%). The gene calls are TRBV6-1 and TRBJ2-7; TRBD1 is a possible D gene (6 bases). In germline, CDR1 is MNHNS, CDR2 SASEGT. The CDR3 contains 15 residues. Deletions cut 1 base from V and 0 bases from J, with 10 bases between. The CDR3 nucleotides are TGTGCCAGCAGTGAAGGGCAGGGGAGCTCCTACGAGCAGTACTTC. It encodes CASSEGQGSSYEQYF.

Notes on this clone: At one boundary the junction diverges from the germline segment, which might be a read error. This chain uses TRBV7-9 with TRBJ1-2, with 8 bases lining up with TRBD1. This CDR3 is built from 13 residues. Germline CDR1 SEHNR, CDR2 FQNEAQ (reference sequence). The CDR3 reads CASSTGQGRGCTF. Here the CDR3 DNA reads TGTGCCAGCAGCACCGGACAGGGAAGGGGCTGCACCTTC.

Of note for this clone: The germline gene is not matched at one end of the junction; a read error may be the cause. The CDR3 region has the DNA TGTGCCAGCAGCCAGGACAGGGCGAACGCTGAAGCTTTCTTT. It yields the protein CASSQDRANAEAFF. The V gene is TRBV16, the J gene TRBJ1-1; 8 bases are shared with TRBD1. This CDR3 has 14 residues. CDR1 KGHSY and CDR2 FQNENV come from the germline V gene.

This clone was detected only a few times. The junction does not match germline at one end; this may be a read error. The chain carries TRBV4-1 and TRBJ2-5; 7 bases fit TRBD2. The CDR3 runs to 13 residues. The V gene's germline CDR1 is MGHRA and CDR2 YSYEKL. The CDR3 is CASSPGLEQTQYF. The CDR3 DNA follows: TGTGCCAGCAGCCCAGGACTAGAGCAGACCCAGTACTTC.

The DNA for the CDR3 is TGTGCCAGCAGCCAAGGGACAGGGGATGACTACACCTTC. The encoded protein is CASSQGTGDDYTF. The genes are TRBV4-2 and TRBJ1-2; TRBD1 agrees at 9 bases. The CDR3 spans 13 residues. The V gene end was trimmed by 1 base and the J gene end by 10 bases; junction bases not matched to a gene: 4. Germline V gene data show CDR1 as LGHNA and CDR2 as YNFKEQ.

The rearrangement links TRBV9 to TRBJ2-1; 8 positions match TRBD2. In germline, CDR1 is SGDLS, CDR2 YYNGEE. With V trimmed by 3 bases and J by 7 bases, 3 bases remained unmatched. The length of the CDR3 is 13 residues. CDR3 protein: CASSAGGGNEQFF. The CDR3, as DNA: TGTGCCAGCAGCGCCGGCGGGGGGAATGAGCAGTTCTTC. Drawing the rest from reference TRBV9 and TRBJ2-1, the complete variable domain is DSGVTQTPKHLITATGQRVTLRCSPRSGDLSVYWYQQSLDQGLQFLIQYYNGEERAKGNILERFSAQQFPDLHSELNLSSLELGDSALYFCASSAGGGNEQFFGPGTRLTVL.

This clone has a single count. This chain connects TRBV6-5 to TRBJ1-2; D ambiguous. Trimming took 0 bases from V and 5 from J, leaving 7 bases between them. The CDR3 contains 13 residues. Germline V gene lookup returns CDR1 MNHEY and CDR2 SVGAGI. The CDR3 coding sequence is TGTGCCAGCAGTTACTCGACGGGGTATGGCTACACCTTC. It encodes CASSYSTGYGYTF.

The rearrangement links TRBV7-2 to TRBJ2-5; TRBD2 might be the D (7 bases). The ends were cut back, 0 bases at V and 4 bases at J, with 9 bases in the middle. Germline V gene data show CDR1 as SGHTA and CDR2 as FQGNSA. The CDR3 length is 14 residues. This CDR3 reads CASSLAGGLETQYF. In DNA form, the CDR3 reads TGTGCCAGCAGCTTAGCGGGGGGGCTAGAGACCCAGTACTTC. Based on the CDR3 plus reference TRBV7-2 and TRBJ2-5, the full variable domain is GAGVSQSPSNKVTEKGKDVELRCDPISGHTALYWYRQSLGQGLEFLIYFQGNSAPDKSGLPSDRFSAERTGGSVSTLTIQRTQQEDSAVYLCASSLAGGLETQYFGPGTRLLVL.

The gene calls are TRBV6-1 and TRBJ1-5; TRBD1 agrees at 9 bases. CDR3 length equals 15 residues. Germline loops: CDR1 MNHNS, CDR2 SASEGT. The J segment lost 6 bases and the V segment lost 1 base, leaving 4 bases of the junction unmatched. CDR3 sequence: CASSEEGTGPQPQHF. CDR3 DNA: TGTGCCAGCAGTGAAGAGGGGACAGGGCCTCAGCCCCAGCATTTT.

The V and J genes are TRBV5-1 and TRBJ1-1; 8 bases line up with TRBD1. The germline CDR1 and CDR2 sequences are SGHRS and YFSETQ. V dropped 3 bases and J dropped 1; count of bases not matched to a gene: 5. This CDR3 contains 15 residues. The CDR3 DNA is TGCGCCAGCAGCTACGGACAGGGTTGGAACACTGAAGCTTTCTTT. This gives the protein CASSYGQGWNTEAFF.

The chain joins TRBV19 to TRBJ1-3; D is possibly TRBD1 (6 bases). Germline CDR1 LNHDA, CDR2 SQIVND (reference sequence). Trimming stripped 6 bases from V and 1 base from J, with 13 bases between. The CDR3 sequence is 15 residues long. CDR3 residues: CASRSTGSSGNTIYF. The CDR3 bases are TGTGCCAGTAGATCCACAGGGAGTTCTGGAAACACCATATATTTT.

The chain is built from TRBV7-8 and TRBJ1-2; D call uncertain. CDR1 SGHVS and CDR2 FQNEAQ come from the germline V gene. This CDR3 contains 15 residues. V shed 1 base and J shed 0 bases, with 9 bases lying between them. The CDR3 region has the DNA TGTGCCAGCAGCTTAGGAACAGCTTCTAACTATGGCTACACCTTC. Translating gives CASSLGTASNYGYTF.

J is TRBJ2-7 and V is TRBV19, with 9 bases fitting TRBD1. The CDR3 consists of 15 residues. V lost 1 base, J lost 5 bases, and 6 bases stayed unmatched. Per the germline V gene, CDR1 is LNHDA and CDR2 is SQIVND (reference sequence). The CDR3 nucleotides read TGTGCCAGTAGTATAGCAGGGACAGGGAGAGACGAGCAGTACTTC. It encodes CASSIAGTGRDEQYF.

J is TRBJ1-2 and V is TRBV29-1, with a weak D call TRBD1 (5 bases). CDR1 and CDR2 from the germline V gene are SQVTM and ANQGSEA. The CDR3 is 13 residues long. Trimming shortened V by 0 bases and J by 8 bases, and 13 bases separated the two germline ends. The chain's CDR3 is CSVEDHQGGGYTF. CDR3 coding DNA: TGCAGCGTTGAAGATCACCAGGGTGGGGGCTACACCTTC.

V gene TRBV15 combines with J gene TRBJ1-2, with D possibly TRBD1 on 6 matching bases. Germline CDR1 and CDR2: LNHNV and YYDKDF (reference sequence). This CDR3 has 14 residues. V dropped 7 bases and J dropped 6 bases, with 18 bases sitting between them. The CDR3 DNA reads as TGTGCCACCAAGAGAGATAGGGGGAATCATGGCTACACCTTC. Its translation: CATKRDRGNHGYTF. Full variable domain (remainder filled in from reference TRBV15 and TRBJ1-2): DAMVIQNPRYQVTQFGKPVTLSCSQTLNHNVMYWYQQKSSQAPKLLFHYYDKDFNNEADTPDNFQSRRPNTSFCFLDIRSPGLGDTAMYLCATKRDRGNHGYTFGSGTRLTVV.